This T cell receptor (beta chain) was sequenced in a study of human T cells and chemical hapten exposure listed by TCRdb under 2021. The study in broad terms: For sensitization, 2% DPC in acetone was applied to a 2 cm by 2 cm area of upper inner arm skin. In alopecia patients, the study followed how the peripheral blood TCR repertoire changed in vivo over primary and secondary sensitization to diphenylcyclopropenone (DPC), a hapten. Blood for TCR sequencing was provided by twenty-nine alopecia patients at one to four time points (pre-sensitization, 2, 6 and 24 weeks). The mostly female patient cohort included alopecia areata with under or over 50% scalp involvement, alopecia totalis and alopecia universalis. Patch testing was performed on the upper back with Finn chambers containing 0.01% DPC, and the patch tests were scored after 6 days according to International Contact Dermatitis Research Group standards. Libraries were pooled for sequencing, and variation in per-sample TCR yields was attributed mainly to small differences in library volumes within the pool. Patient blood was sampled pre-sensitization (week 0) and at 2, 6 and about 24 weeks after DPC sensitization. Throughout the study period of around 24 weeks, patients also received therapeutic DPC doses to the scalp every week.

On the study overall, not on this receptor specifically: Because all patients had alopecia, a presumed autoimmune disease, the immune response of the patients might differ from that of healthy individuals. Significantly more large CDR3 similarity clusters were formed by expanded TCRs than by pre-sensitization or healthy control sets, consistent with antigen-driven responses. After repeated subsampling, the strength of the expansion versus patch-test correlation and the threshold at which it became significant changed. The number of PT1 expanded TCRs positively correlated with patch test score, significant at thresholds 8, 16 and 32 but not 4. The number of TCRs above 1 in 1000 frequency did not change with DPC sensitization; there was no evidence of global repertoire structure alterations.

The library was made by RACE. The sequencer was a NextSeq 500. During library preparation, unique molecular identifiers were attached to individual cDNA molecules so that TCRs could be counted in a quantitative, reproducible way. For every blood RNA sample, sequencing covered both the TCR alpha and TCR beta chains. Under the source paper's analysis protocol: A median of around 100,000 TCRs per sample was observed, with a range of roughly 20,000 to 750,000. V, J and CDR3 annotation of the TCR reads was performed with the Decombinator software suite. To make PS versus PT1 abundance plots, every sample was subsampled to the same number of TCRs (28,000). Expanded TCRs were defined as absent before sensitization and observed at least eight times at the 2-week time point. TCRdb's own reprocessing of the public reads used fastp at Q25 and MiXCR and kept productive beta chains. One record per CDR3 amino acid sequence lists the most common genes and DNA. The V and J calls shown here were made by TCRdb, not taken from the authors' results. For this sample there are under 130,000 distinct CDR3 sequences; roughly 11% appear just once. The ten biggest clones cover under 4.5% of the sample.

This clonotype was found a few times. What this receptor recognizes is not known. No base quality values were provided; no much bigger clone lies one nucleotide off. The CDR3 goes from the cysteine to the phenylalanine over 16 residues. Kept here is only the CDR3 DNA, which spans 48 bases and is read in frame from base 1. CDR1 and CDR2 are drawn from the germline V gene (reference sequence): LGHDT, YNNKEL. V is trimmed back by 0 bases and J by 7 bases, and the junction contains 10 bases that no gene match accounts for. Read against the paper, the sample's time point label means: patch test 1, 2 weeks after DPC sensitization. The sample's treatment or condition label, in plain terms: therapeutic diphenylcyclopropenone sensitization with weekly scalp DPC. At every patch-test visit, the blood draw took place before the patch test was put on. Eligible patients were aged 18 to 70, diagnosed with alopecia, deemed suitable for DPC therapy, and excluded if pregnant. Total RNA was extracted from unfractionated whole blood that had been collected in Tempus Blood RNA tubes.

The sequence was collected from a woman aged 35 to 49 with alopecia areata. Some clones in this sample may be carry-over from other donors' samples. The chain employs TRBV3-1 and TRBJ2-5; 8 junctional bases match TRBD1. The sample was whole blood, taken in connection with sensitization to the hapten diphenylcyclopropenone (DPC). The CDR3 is CASSQDRRRGLGTQYF. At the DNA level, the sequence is TGTGCCAGCAGCCAAGATCGTCGCAGGGGGCTCGGGACCCAGTACTTC.